One and the same sample provided the 9 T cell receptor beta chains below, sequenced in a study of blood T cell repertoires in COVID-19. The repertoire was sequenced with immunoSEQ multiplex PCR; TCRdb's copy has only in-frame clones and lacks some. The data show hundreds of thousands of clones, roughly four fifths seen once. The sample comprised peripheral blood. Receptor source: an elderly woman with COVID-19, enrolled during active disease.

V is TRBV6-2 or TRBV6-3 and J is TRBJ1-5; tentative D call: TRBD1 (6 bases). The germline gives CDR1 MNHEY, CDR2 SVGEGT. V dropped 5 bases and J dropped 1 base, with 9 bases sitting between them. The CDR3 is 14 amino acids. CDR3 DNA sequence: TGTGCCAGCAGTACGACAGGAAGCAATCAGCCCCAGCATTTT. Its protein is CASSTTGSNQPQHF.

The rearrangement joins TRBV7-9 to TRBJ1-2; D possibly corresponds to TRBD1 (6 bases). The CDR3 extends over 17 amino acids. The germline CDR1 and CDR2 sequences are SEHNR and FQNEAQ (reference sequence). The germline V and J ends were trimmed by 4 bases and 4 bases, with 22 bases remaining between them. The CDR3 reads CASSSGVGATYSYGYTF. The CDR3 region has the DNA TGTGCCAGCAGCTCAGGGGTAGGGGCGACCTACAGCTATGGCTACACCTTC.

This clone was found a few times. The chain employs TRBV12-3 or TRBV12-4 and TRBJ2-1; D unresolved. With 2 bases removed from V and 4 bases from J, the gap between germline ends came to 3 bases. CDR3 length: 12 residues. The CDR3 reads CASSLIYNEQFF. The CDR3 DNA follows: TGTGCCAGCAGTTTAATATACAATGAGCAGTTCTTC.

The genes are TRBV5-1 and TRBJ1-1; no definite D call. This CDR3 comprises 16 residues. The ends were cut back, 0 bases at V and 11 bases at J, with 23 bases in the middle. In germline, CDR1 is SGHRS, CDR2 YFSETQ. The CDR3 DNA reads TGCGCCAGCAGCTTGGTAGGACTCAAGGGAGGTAATATCGCTTTCTTT. This gives the protein CASSLVGLKGGNIAFF.

This chain uses TRBV2 with TRBJ2-3; D is ambiguous. The CDR3 extends over 12 amino acids. V lost 8 bases to trimming and J lost 4 bases, with 10 bases between them. Per the germline V gene, CDR1 is SNHLY and CDR2 is FYNNEI. The CDR3 region has the DNA TGTGCCAGCCTACACCGGGCAGATACGCAGTATTTT. It is translated as CASLHRADTQYF.

The chain is built from TRBV30 and TRBJ1-1; no clear D gene. V lost 1 base, J lost 4 bases, and 16 bases lay in between. The CDR3 totals 15 residues. Germline V gives CDR1 GTSNPN, CDR2 SVGIG (reference sequence). The CDR3 region has the DNA TGTGCCTGGAGTGCCCCGGGTCTCCGGGGCACTGAAGCTTTCTTT. It codes for CAWSAPGLRGTEAFF.

The chain links TRBV19 to TRBJ1-3; D remains ambiguous. The CDR3 runs to 18 residues. In germline, CDR1 is LNHDA, CDR2 SQIVND (reference sequence). With 5 bases removed from V and 0 bases from J, the gap between germline ends came to 20 bases. DNA of the CDR3: TGTGCCAGTAGTCGAAACCCCACGGCAGGCTTCTCTGGAAACACCATATATTTT. Residues: CASSRNPTAGFSGNTIYF. The whole variable domain, remainder taken from reference TRBV19 and TRBJ1-3, is DGGITQSPKYLFRKEGQNVTLSCEQNLNHDAMYWYRQDPGQGLRLIYYSQIVNDFQKGDIAEGYSVSREKKESFPLTVTSAQKNPTAFYLCASSRNPTAGFSGNTIYFGEGSWLTVV.

The rearrangement joins TRBV6-2 or TRBV6-3 to TRBJ2-7; D is unclear. CDR3 length: 12 residues. V was pared by 6 bases and J by 3 bases, with 9 bases between. CDR1 is MNHEY, CDR2 SVGEGT, per germline. The CDR3 loop reads CASSLNGYEQYF. The CDR3 DNA reads TGTGCCAGCAGCCTTAACGGCTACGAGCAGTACTTC.

The chain employs TRBV9 and TRBJ1-1, with D tentatively TRBD1 (6 bases). Trimming removed 0 bases from V and 3 bases from J, with 12 bases in between. CDR1 is SGDLS, CDR2 YYNGEE, per germline. The CDR3 runs to 15 residues. The CDR3 sequence is CASSVEGRGDTEAFF. The CDR3 bases are TGTGCCAGCAGCGTAGAGGGCAGGGGTGACACTGAAGCTTTCTTT.